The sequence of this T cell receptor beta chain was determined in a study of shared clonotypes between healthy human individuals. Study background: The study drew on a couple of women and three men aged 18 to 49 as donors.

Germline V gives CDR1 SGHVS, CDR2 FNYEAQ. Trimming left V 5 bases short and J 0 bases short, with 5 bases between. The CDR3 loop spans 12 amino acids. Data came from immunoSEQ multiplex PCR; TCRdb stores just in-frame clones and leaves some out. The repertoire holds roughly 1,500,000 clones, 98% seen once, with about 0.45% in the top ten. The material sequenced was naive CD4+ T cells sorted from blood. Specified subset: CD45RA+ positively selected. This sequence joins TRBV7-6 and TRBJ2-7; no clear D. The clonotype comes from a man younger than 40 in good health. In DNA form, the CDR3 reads TGTGCCAGCAGCGTAGACTCCTACGAGCAGTACTTC. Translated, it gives CASSVDSYEQYF.